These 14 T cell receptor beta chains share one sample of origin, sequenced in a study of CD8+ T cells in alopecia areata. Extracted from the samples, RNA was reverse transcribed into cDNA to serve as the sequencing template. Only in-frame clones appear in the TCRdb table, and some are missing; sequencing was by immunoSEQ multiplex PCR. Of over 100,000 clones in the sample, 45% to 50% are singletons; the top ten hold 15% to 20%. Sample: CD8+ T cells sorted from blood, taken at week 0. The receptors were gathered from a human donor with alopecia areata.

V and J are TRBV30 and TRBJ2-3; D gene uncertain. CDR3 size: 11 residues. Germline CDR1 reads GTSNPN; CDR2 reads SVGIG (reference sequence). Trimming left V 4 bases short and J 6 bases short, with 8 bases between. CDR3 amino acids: CAWTELDTQYF. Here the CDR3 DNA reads TGTGCCTGGACTGAATTGGATACGCAGTATTTT.

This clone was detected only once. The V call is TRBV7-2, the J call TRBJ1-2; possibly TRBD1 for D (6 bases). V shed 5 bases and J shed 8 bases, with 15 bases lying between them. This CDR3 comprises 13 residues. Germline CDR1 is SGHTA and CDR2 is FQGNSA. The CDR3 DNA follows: TGTGCCAGCAGCCCCGGGACACTGAGAGGCTACACCTTC. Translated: CASSPGTLRGYTF. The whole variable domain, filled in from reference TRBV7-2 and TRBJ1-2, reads GAGVSQSPSNKVTEKGKDVELRCDPISGHTALYWYRQSLGQGLEFLIYFQGNSAPDKSGLPSDRFSAERTGGSVSTLTIQRTQQEDSAVYLCASSPGTLRGYTFGSGTRLTVV.

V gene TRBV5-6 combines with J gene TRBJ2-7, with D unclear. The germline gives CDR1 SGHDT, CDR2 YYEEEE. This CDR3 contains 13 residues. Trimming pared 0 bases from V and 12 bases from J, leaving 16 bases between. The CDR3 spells CASSLDKGTRWYF. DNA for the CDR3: TGTGCCAGCAGCTTGGACAAAGGAACGAGGTGGTACTTC.

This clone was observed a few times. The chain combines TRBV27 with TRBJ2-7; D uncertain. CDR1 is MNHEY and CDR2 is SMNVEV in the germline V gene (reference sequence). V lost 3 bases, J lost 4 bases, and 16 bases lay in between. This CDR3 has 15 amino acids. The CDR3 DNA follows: TGTGCCAGCAGTTTGACCCCCCCTCGAACTTACGAGCAGTACTTC. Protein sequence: CASSLTPPRTYEQYF.

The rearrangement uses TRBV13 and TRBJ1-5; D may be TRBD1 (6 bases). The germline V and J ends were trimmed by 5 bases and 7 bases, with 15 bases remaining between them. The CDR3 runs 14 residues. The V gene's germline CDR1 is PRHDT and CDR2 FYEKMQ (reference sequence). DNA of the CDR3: TGTGCCAGCAGCCAGGGACACCGAGGCCAGCCCCAGCATTTT. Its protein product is CASSQGHRGQPQHF. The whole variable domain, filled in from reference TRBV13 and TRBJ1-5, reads AAGVIQSPRHLIKEKRETATLKCYPIPRHDTVYWYQQGPGQDPQFLISFYEKMQSDKGSIPDRFSAQQFSDYHSELNMSSLELGDSALYFCASSQGHRGQPQHFGDGTRLSIL.

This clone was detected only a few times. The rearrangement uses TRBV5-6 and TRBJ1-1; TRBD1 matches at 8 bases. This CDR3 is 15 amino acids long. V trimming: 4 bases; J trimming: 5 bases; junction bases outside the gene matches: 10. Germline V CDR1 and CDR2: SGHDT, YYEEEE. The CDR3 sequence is CASSEEDRVGTEAFF. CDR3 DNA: TGTGCCAGCAGCGAGGAGGACAGGGTGGGGACTGAAGCTTTCTTT.

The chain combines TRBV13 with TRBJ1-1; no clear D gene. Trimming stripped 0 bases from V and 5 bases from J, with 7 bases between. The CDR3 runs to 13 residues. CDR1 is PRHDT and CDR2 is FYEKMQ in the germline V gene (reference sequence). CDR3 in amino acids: CASSLGLMTEAFF. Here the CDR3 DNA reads TGTGCCAGCAGCTTAGGGTTAATGACTGAAGCTTTCTTT.

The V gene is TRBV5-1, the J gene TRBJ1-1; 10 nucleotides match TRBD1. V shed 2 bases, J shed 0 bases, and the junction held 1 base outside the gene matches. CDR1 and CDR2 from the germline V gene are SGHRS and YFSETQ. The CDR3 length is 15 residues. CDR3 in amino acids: CASSLGQGVNTEAFF. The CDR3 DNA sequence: TGCGCCAGCAGCTTAGGACAGGGGGTGAACACTGAAGCTTTCTTT.

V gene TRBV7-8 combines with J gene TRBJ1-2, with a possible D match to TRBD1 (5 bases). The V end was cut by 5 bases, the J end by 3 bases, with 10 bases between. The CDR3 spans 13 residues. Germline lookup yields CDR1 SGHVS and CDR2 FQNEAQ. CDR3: CASSLGDDYGYTF. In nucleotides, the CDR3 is TGTGCCAGCAGCCTTGGGGACGACTATGGCTACACCTTC.

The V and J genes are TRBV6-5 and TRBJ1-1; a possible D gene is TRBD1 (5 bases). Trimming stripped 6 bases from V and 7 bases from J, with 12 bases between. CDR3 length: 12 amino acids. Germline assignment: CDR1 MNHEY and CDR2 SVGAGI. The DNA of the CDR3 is TGTGCCAGCAGAGGGGCGGAAAATGAAGCTTTCTTT. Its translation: CASRGAENEAFF.

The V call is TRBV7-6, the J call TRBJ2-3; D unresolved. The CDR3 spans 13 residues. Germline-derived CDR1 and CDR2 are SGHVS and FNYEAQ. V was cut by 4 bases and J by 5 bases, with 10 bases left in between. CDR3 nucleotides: TGTGCCAGCAGCTCCAGGAAAGGAGATACGCAGTATTTT. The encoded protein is CASSSRKGDTQYF.

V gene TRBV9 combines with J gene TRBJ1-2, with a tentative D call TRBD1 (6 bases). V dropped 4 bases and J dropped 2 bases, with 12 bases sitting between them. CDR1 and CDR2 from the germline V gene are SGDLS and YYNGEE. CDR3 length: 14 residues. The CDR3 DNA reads TGTGCCAGCAGCCTTACAGGGAACAACTATGGCTACACCTTC. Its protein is CASSLTGNNYGYTF.

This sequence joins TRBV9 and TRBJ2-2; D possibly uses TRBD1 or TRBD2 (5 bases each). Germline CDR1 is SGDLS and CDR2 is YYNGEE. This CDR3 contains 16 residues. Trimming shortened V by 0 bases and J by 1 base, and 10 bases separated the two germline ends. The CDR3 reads CASSVAGSRNTGELFF. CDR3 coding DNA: TGTGCCAGCAGCGTAGCAGGGAGTCGGAACACCGGGGAGCTGTTTTTT.

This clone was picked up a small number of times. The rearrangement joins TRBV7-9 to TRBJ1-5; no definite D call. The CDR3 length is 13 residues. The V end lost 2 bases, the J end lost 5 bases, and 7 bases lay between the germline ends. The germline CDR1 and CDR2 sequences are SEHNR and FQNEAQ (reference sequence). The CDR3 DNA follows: TGTGCCAGCAGCTTAATAGGCGATCAGCCCCAGCATTTT. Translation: CASSLIGDQPQHF.